The source of this T cell receptor beta chain is a study of PD-1 blockade in classical Hodgkin lymphoma. The study's findings and limits: Patients who responded completely had about the same baseline diversity as newly diagnosed patients. CD4+ but not CD8+ TCR diversity rose significantly by C4D1. Repertoire differences have undefined causes, possibly disease activity or prior therapy.

In regard to this clone: No antigen is known for it.

No patient escaped relapse after autologous stem cell transplantation, and brentuximab vedotin exposure varied. The repertoire was sequenced with immunoSEQ multiplex PCR; TCRdb's copy has only in-frame clones and lacks some. Found here are over 25,000 clones, roughly four fifths of them singletons; the top ten hold 11%. V was trimmed by 1 base and J by 6 bases, leaving 9 bases between them. The CDR3 loop spans 13 amino acids. Germline V gene sequence: CDR1 SEHNR, CDR2 FQNEAQ (reference sequence). The sequence was collected from a human donor with classical Hodgkin lymphoma. This sample comprised peripheral blood mononuclear cells (PBMCs), obtained before the second cycle of nivolumab. The gene calls are TRBV7-9 and TRBJ1-2, with a possible D match to TRBD1 (6 bases). In DNA, the CDR3 is TGTGCCAGCAGCTTAGTAGGGGGTGATGGCTACACCTTC. Amino acid sequence: CASSLVGGDGYTF.